This TCR beta chain was recorded in a study of cytotoxic CD8 clonotypes in ibrutinib-treated CLL. V shed 2 bases and J shed 0 bases, with 8 bases lying between them. Looked up from germline, CDR1 is KGHSH and CDR2 is LQKENI. CDR3 size: 14 residues. TCRdb's table, derived via immunoSEQ multiplex PCR, lists solely in-frame clones and lacks some. The data show tens of thousands of clones, 75% to 90% seen once. This clonotype originated in a human donor with chronic lymphocytic leukemia. The source was PBMCs, collected after 24 months of ibrutinib treatment. This chain links TRBV18 with TRBJ2-7; D is undetermined. In nucleotides, the CDR3 is TGTGCCAGCTCACCAATGGGGTACTCCTACGAGCAGTACTTC. Protein: CASSPMGYSYEQYF.